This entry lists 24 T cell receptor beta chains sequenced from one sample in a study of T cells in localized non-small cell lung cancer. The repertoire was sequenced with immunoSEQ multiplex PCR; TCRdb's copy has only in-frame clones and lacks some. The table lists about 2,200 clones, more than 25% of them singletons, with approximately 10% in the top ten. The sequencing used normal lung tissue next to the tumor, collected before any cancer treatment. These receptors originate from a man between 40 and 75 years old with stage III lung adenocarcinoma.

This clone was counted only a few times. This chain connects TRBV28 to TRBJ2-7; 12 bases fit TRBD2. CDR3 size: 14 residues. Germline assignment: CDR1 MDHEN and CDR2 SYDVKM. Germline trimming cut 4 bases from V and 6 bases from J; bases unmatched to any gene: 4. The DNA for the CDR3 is TGTGCCAGCAGTTCCGCTAGCGGGAGGGGCGAGCAGTACTTC. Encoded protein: CASSSASGRGEQYF.

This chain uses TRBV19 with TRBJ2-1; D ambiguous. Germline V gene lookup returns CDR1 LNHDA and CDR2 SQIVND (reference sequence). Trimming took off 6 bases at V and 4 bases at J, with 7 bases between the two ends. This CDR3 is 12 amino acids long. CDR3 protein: CASSQDYNEQFF. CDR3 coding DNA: TGTGCCAGTAGCCAAGATTACAATGAGCAGTTCTTC.

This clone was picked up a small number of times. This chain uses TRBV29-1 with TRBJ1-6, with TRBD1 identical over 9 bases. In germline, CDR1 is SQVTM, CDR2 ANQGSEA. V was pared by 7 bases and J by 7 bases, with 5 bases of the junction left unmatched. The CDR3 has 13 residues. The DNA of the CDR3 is TGCAGCGCCCGGGACAGGGAAAATTCACCCCTCCACTTT. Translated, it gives CSARDRENSPLHF.

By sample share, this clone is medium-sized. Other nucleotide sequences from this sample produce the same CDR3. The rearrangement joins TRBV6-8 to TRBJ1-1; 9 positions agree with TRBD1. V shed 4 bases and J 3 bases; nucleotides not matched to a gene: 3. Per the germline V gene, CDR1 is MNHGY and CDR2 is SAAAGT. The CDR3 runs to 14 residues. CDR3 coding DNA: TGTGCCAGCAGTTCCCGGACAGGGGACACTGAAGCTTTCTTT. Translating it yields CASSSRTGDTEAFF.

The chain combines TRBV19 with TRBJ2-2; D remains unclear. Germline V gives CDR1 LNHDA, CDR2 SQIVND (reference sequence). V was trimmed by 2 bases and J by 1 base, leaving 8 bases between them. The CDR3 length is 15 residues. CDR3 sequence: CASSIRARNTGELFF. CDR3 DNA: TGTGCCAGTAGTATAAGGGCCAGGAACACCGGGGAGCTGTTTTTT. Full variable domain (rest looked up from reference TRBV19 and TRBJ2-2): DGGITQSPKYLFRKEGQNVTLSCEQNLNHDAMYWYRQDPGQGLRLIYYSQIVNDFQKGDIAEGYSVSREKKESFPLTVTSAQKNPTAFYLCASSIRARNTGELFFGEGSRLTVL.

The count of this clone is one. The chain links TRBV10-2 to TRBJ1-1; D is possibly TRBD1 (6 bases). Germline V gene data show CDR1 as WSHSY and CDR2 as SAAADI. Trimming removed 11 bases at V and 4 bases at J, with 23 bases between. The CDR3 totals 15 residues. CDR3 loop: CAGRDTLKLGTEAFF. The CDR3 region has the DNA TGCGCCGGCCGGGACACCTTGAAGTTGGGCACTGAAGCTTTCTTT.

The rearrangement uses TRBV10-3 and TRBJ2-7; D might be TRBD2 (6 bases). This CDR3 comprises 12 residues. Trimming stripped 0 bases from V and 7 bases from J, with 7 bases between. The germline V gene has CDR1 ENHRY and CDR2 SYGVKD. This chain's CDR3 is CAISESEGEQYF. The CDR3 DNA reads TGTGCCATCAGTGAGTCGGAGGGAGAGCAGTACTTC.

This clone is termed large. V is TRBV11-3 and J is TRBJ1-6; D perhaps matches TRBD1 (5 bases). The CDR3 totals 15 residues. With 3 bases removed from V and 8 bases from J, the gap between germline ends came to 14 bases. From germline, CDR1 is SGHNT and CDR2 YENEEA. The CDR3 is CASSLAGGVDSPLHF. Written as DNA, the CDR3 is TGTGCCAGCAGCTTGGCCGGGGGGGTAGATTCACCCCTCCACTTT.

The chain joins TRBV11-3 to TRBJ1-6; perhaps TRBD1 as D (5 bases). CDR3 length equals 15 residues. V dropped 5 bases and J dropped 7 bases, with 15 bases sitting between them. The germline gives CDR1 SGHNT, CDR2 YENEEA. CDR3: CASSPAGTANSPLHF. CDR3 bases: TGTGCCAGCAGCCCCGCCGGGACCGCCAATTCACCCCTCCACTTT. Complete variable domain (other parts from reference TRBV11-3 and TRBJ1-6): EAGVVQSPRYKIIEKKQPVAFWCNPISGHNTLYWYLQNLGQGPELLIRYENEEAVDDSQLPKDRFSAERLKGVDSTLKIQPAELGDSAVYLCASSPAGTANSPLHFGNGTRLTVT.

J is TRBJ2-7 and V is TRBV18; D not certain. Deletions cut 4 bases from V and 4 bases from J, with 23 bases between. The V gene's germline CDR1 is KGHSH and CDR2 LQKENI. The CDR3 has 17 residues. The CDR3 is CASSLVHWTSPAYEQYF. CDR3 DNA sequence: TGTGCCAGCTCACTGGTGCATTGGACCTCCCCGGCATACGAGCAGTACTTC.

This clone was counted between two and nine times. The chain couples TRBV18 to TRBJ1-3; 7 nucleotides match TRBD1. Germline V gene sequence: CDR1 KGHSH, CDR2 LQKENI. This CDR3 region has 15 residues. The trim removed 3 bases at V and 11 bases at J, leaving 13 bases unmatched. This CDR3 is CASSPGQDRRGAIYF. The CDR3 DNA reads TGTGCCAGCTCACCCGGACAGGACCGAAGGGGCGCCATATATTTT.

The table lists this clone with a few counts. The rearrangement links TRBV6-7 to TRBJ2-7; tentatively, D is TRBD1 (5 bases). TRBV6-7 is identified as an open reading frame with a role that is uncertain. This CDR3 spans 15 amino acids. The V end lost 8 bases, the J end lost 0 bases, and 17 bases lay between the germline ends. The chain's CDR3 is CASGVRGHRSYEQYF. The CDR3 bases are TGTGCCAGCGGGGTAAGAGGACACCGCTCCTACGAGCAGTACTTC.

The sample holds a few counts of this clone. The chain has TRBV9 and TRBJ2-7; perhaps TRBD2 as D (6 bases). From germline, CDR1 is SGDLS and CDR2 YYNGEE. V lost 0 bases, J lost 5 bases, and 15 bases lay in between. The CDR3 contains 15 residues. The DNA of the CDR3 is TGTGCCAGCAGCGTAGACGGGGGAAGGCTGGACGAGCAGTACTTC. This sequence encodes CASSVDGGRLDEQYF.

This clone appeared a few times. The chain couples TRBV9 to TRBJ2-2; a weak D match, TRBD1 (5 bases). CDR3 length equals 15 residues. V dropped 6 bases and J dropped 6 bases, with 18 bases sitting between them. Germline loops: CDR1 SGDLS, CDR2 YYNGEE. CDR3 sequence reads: CASTGQGVIAGELFF. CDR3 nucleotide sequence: TGTGCCAGCACAGGACAAGGGGTAATCGCCGGGGAGCTGTTTTTT.

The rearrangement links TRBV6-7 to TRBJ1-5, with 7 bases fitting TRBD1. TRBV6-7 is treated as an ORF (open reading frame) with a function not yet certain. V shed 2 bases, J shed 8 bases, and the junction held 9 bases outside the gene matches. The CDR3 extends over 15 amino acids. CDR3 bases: TGTGCCAGCAGTTACCAACCGACAGGGAATAAGCCCCAGCATTTT. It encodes CASSYQPTGNKPQHF.

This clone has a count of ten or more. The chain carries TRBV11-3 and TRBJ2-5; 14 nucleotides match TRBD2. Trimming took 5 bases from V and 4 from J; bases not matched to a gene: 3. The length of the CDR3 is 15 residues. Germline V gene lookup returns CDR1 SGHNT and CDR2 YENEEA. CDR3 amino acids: CASSVGTSGGETQYF. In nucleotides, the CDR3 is TGTGCCAGCAGCGTGGGGACTAGCGGGGGAGAGACCCAGTACTTC.

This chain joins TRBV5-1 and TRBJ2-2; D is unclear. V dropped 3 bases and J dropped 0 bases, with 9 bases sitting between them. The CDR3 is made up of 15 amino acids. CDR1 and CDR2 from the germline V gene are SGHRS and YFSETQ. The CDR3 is CASSYYSTNTGELFF. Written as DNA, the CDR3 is TGCGCCAGCAGCTATTACAGTACGAACACCGGGGAGCTGTTTTTT.

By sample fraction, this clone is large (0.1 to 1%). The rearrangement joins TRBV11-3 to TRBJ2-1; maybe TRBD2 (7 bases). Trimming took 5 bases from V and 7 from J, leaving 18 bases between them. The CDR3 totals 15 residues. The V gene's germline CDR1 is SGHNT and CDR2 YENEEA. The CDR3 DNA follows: TGTGCCAGCAGCCCCCAGGGGCTAGCGGTGAATGAGCAGTTCTTC. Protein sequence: CASSPQGLAVNEQFF.

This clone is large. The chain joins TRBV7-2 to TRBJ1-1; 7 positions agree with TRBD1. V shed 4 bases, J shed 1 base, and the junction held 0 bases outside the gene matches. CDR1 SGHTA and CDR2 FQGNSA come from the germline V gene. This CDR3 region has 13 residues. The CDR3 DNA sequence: TGTGCCAGCAGCTGGGACAGGAACACTGAAGCTTTCTTT. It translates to CASSWDRNTEAFF.

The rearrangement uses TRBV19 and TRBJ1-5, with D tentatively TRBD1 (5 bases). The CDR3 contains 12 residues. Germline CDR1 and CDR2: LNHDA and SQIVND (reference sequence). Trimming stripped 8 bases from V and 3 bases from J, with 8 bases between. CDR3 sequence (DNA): TGTGCCAGTGGGACTGCCAATCAGCCCCAGCATTTT. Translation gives CASGTANQPQHF. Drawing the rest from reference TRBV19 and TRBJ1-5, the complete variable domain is DGGITQSPKYLFRKEGQNVTLSCEQNLNHDAMYWYRQDPGQGLRLIYYSQIVNDFQKGDIAEGYSVSREKKESFPLTVTSAQKNPTAFYLCASGTANQPQHFGDGTRLSIL.

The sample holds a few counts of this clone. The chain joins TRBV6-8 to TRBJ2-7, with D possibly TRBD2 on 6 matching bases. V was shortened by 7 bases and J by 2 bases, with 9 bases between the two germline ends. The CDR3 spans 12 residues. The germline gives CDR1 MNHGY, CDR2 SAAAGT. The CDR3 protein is CASTGVPYEQYF. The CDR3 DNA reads TGTGCCAGCACGGGGGTACCCTACGAGCAGTACTTC.

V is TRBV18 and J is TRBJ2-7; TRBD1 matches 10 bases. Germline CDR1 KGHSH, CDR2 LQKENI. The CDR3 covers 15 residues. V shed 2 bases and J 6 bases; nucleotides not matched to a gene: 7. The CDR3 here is CASSPTPGQGREQYF. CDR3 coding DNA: TGTGCCAGCTCACCAACTCCGGGACAGGGGCGCGAGCAGTACTTC.

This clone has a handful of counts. The CDR3 DNA reads as TGTGCCAGTAGTATAGGCGAGCGGGGGGGCCGCACCGGGGAGCTGTTTTTT. It specifies CASSIGERGGRTGELFF. The gene calls are TRBV19 and TRBJ2-2, with 10 bases identical to TRBD2. The J segment lost 4 bases and the V segment lost 1 base, leaving 6 bases of the junction unmatched. The CDR3 is made up of 17 amino acids. CDR1 is LNHDA, CDR2 SQIVND, per germline (reference sequence). Supplemented by reference TRBV19 and TRBJ2-2, the full variable domain reads DGGITQSPKYLFRKEGQNVTLSCEQNLNHDAMYWYRQDPGQGLRLIYYSQIVNDFQKGDIAEGYSVSREKKESFPLTVTSAQKNPTAFYLCASSIGERGGRTGELFFGEGSRLTVL.

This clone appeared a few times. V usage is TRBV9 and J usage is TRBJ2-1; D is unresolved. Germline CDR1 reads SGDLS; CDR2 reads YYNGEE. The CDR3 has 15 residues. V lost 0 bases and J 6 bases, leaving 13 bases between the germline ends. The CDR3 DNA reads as TGTGCCAGCAGCGTAGAAGGAGTTTCGGGCAATGAGCAGTTCTTC. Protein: CASSVEGVSGNEQFF. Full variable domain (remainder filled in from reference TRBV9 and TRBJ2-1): DSGVTQTPKHLITATGQRVTLRCSPRSGDLSVYWYQQSLDQGLQFLIQYYNGEERAKGNILERFSAQQFPDLHSELNLSSLELGDSALYFCASSVEGVSGNEQFFGPGTRLTVL.